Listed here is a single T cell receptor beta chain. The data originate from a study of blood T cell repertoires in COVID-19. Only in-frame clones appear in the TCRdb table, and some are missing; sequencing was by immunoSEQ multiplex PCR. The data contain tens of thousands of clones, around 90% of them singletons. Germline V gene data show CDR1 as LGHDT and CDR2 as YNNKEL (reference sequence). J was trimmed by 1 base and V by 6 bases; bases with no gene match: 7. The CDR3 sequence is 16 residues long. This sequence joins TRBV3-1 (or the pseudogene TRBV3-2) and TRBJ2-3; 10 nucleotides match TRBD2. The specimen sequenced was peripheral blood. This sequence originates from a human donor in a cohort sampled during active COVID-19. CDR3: CASSPTGTSGTDTQYF. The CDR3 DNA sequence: TGTGCCAGCAGTCCAACCGGGACTAGCGGCACAGATACGCAGTATTTT.